Following are 2 T cell receptor beta chains from one sample sequenced in a study of OX40 agonist ivuxolimab in advanced cancers. Libraries were prepared by immunoSEQ multiplex PCR; TCRdb keeps only in-frame clonotypes and omits some of them. The sample gives more than 85,000 clones, about nine tenths of which show up once; around 0.27% is in the top ten. Sequencing used CD4+ or CD8+ T cells sorted from blood, obtained in a trial of the OX40 agonist ivuxolimab. These receptors all stem from an adult with an advanced solid tumor such as melanoma, head and neck, liver or kidney cancer.

The chain is built from TRBV11-2 and TRBJ2-2; the match to TRBD2 covers 13 bases. V shed 4 bases, J shed 5 bases, and the junction held 4 bases outside the gene matches. Germline CDR1 reads SGHAT; CDR2 reads FQNNGV. The CDR3 runs to 16 residues. The CDR3 here is CASSWSTSGGTGELFF. CDR3 nucleotides: TGTGCCAGCAGCTGGTCGACTAGCGGGGGGACCGGGGAGCTGTTTTTT.

This clone was seen once. The rearrangement uses TRBV9 and TRBJ2-7; D is tentatively TRBD1 or TRBD2 (5 bases each). Trimming stripped 2 bases from V and 3 bases from J, with 15 bases between. The CDR3 spans 15 residues. The germline V gene encodes CDR1 SGDLS and CDR2 YYNGEE. CDR3 in amino acids: CASSVGDQVYYEQYF. In nucleotides, the CDR3 is TGTGCCAGCAGCGTGGGGGATCAGGTTTACTACGAGCAGTACTTC.